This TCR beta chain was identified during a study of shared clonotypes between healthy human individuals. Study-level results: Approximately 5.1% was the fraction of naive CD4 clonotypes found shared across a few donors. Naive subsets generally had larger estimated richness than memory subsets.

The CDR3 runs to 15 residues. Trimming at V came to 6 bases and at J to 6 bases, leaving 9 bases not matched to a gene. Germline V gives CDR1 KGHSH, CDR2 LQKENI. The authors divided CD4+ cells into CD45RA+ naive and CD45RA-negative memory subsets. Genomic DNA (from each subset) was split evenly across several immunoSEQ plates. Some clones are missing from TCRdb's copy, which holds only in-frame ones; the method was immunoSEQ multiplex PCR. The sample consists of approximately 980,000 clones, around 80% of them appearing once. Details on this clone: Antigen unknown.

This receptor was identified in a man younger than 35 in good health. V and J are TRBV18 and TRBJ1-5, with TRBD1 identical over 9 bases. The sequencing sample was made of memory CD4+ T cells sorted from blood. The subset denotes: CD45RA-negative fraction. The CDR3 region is CASSETGGIGQPQHF. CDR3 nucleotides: TGTGCCAGCTCCGAAACAGGGGGCATCGGTCAGCCCCAGCATTTT.